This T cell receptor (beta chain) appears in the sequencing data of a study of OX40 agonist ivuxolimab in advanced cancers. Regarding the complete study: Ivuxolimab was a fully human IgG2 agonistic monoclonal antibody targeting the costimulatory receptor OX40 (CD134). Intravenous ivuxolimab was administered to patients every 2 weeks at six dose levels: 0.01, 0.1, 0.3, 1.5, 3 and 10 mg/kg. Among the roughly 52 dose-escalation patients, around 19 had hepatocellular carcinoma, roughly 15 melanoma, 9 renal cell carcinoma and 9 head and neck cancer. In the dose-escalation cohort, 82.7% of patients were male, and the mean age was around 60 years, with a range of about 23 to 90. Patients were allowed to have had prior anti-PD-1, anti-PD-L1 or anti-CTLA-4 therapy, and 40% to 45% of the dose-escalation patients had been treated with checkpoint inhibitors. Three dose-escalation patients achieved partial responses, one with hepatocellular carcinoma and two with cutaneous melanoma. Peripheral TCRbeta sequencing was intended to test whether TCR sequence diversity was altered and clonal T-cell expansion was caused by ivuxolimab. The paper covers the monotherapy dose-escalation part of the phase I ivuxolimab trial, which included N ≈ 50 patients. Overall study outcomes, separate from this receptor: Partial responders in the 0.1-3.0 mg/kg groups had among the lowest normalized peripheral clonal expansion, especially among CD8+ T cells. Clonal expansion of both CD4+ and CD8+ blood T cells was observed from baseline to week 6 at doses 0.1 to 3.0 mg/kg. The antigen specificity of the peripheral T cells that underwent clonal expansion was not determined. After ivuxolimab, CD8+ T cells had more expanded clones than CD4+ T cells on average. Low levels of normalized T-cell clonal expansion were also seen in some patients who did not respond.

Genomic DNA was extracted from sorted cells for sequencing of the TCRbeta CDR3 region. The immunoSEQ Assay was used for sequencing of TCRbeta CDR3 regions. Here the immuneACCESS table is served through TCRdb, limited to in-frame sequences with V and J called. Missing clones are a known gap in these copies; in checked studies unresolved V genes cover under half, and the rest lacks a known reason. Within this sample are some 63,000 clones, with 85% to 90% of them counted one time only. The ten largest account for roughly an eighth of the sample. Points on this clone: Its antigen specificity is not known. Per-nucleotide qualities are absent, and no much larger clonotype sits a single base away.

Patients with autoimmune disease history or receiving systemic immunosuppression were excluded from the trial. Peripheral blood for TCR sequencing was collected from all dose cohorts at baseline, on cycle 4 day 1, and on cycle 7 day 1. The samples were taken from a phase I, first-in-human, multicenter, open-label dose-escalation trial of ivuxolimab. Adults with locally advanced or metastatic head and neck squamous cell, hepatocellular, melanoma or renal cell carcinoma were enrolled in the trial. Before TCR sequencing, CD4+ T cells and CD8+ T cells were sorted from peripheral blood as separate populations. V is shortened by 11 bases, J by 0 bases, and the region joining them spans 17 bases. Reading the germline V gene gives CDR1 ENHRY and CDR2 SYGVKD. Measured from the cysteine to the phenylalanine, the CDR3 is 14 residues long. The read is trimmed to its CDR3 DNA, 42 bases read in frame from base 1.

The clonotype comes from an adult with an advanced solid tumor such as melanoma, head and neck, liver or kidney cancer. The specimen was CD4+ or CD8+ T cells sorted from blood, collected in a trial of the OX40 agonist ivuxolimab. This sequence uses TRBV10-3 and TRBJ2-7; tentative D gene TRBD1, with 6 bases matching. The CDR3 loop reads CAVTGTTSSYEQYF. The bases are TGTGCCGTCACGGGGACAACGAGCTCCTACGAGCAGTACTTC.